These 5 T cell receptor beta chains were all obtained from the same sample, sequenced in a study of blood T cell repertoires in COVID-19. The table came from immunoSEQ multiplex PCR; TCRdb's copy has only in-frame clones and leaves some out. The table records tens of thousands of clones, around 81% of them present only once. Sample: peripheral blood. These receptors all stem from a man aged 80 or over with COVID-19, enrolled during active disease.

The chain couples TRBV18 to TRBJ2-1; TRBD2 agrees at 9 bases. CDR1 and CDR2 from the germline V gene are KGHSH and LQKENI. J lost 1 base, V lost 1 base, and 5 bases had no gene match. The CDR3 runs to 17 residues. CDR3 sequence reads: CASSPRTSADSYNEQFF. As DNA, the CDR3 is TGTGCCAGCTCACCACGGACTAGCGCCGATTCCTACAATGAGCAGTTCTTC.

The J gene is TRBJ2-4, the V gene TRBV28; D possibly corresponds to TRBD1 (6 bases). V was cut by 5 bases and J by 7 bases, with 6 bases left in between. CDR3 length: 11 amino acids. CDR1 and CDR2 (germline): MDHEN, SYDVKM. The CDR3 loop is CASSQGNIQYF. DNA for the CDR3: TGTGCCAGCAGTCAGGGGAACATTCAGTACTTC.

The chain has TRBV10-3 and TRBJ1-2, with 9 nucleotides matching TRBD1. The germline CDR1 and CDR2 sequences are ENHRY and SYGVKD. This CDR3 spans 16 amino acids. V trimming: 4 bases; J trimming: 1 base; junction bases outside the gene matches: 7. The CDR3: CAISAGRDRDNYGYTF. The CDR3 coding sequence is TGTGCCATCAGTGCCGGGAGGGACAGGGATAACTATGGCTACACCTTC.

This clone was seen once. The chain has TRBV5-4 and TRBJ2-7; 9 nucleotides match TRBD2. Germline V gene sequence: CDR1 SGHNT, CDR2 YYREEE (reference sequence). Unmatched junction bases numbered 11, after V lost 4 bases and J lost 6 bases. The CDR3 sequence is 15 residues long. CDR3 nucleotide sequence: TGTGCCAGCAGCCCCTGGGGTAGCGGGAGTGTCGAGCAGTACGTC. Translation gives CASSPWGSGSVEQYV.

This chain uses TRBV4-3 with TRBJ1-5; TRBD1 might be the D (6 bases). V was cut by 4 bases and J by 5 bases, with 15 bases left in between. This CDR3 is built from 15 residues. Per the germline V gene, CDR1 is LGHNA and CDR2 is YSLEER. The CDR3 spells CASSLRRGRDQPQHF. The CDR3 bases are TGCGCCAGCAGCCTGCGGAGGGGGAGGGATCAGCCCCAGCATTTT.